The rows below give T cell receptor beta chains drawn from one sample of a study of shared clonotypes between healthy human individuals. Profiling relied on immunoSEQ multiplex PCR, and the TCRdb table lists in-frame clones only, not all of them. Here the sample spans about 690,000 clones, less than 95% being singletons. Material for sequencing was memory CD8+ T cells from PBMCs. Receptors originate from a man between 18 and 29 years old in good health. Some clones in this sample may be carry-over from other donors' samples. CDR3s include the opening cysteine and the closing phenylalanine or tryptophan. A D gene is named only where the DNA matches it firmly. Size is stated for part of the rows, as once, few or many counts, or as a class when the clone is expanded.

j_call: TRBJ2-2; d_call: TRBD2; clone_size: .; v_call: TRBV30; cdr3_aa: CAWTGGVGAGELFF; cdr3_nt: TGTGCCTGGACCGGGGGGGTTGGCGCCGGGGAGCTGTTTTTT
j_call: TRBJ2-7; d_call: .; clone_size: .; v_call: TRBV5-4; cdr3_aa: CASSPPGARTYEQYF; cdr3_nt: TGTGCCAGCAGCCCGCCCGGAGCGCGAACCTACGAGCAGTACTTC
j_call: TRBJ1-2; d_call: TRBD1; clone_size: .; v_call: TRBV2; cdr3_aa: CASSYGTDTNYGYTF; cdr3_nt: TGTGCCAGCAGTTATGGGACAGATACTAACTATGGCTACACCTTC
j_call: TRBJ2-2; d_call: TRBD1; clone_size: once; v_call: TRBV4-3; cdr3_aa: CASSPHRGTGELFF; cdr3_nt: TGCGCCAGCAGCCCTCACAGGGGAACCGGGGAGCTGTTTTTT
j_call: TRBJ1-2; d_call: .; clone_size: .; v_call: TRBV15; cdr3_aa: CATGTDNYGYTF; cdr3_nt: TGTGCCACCGGGACGGATAACTATGGCTACACCTTC
j_call: TRBJ2-5; d_call: TRBD2; clone_size: .; v_call: TRBV7-9; cdr3_aa: CASFRGGLEETQYF; cdr3_nt: TGTGCCAGCTTCCGGGGGGGACTGGAGGAGACCCAGTACTTC
j_call: TRBJ1-2; d_call: TRBD1; clone_size: .; v_call: TRBV7-3; cdr3_aa: CASSLTGGTGSGYTF; cdr3_nt: TGTGCCAGCAGCTTAACGGGCGGGACAGGATCTGGCTACACCTTC
j_call: TRBJ1-3; d_call: .; clone_size: once; v_call: TRBV28; cdr3_aa: CASSFGRGSGNTIYF; cdr3_nt: TGTGCCAGCAGTTTTGGCAGGGGCTCTGGAAACACCATATATTTT
j_call: TRBJ2-5; d_call: .; clone_size: .; v_call: TRBV7-9; cdr3_aa: CASSHRDTKETQYF; cdr3_nt: TGTGCCAGCAGCCACCGGGACACGAAAGAGACCCAGTACTTC
j_call: TRBJ2-7; d_call: TRBD1; clone_size: .; v_call: TRBV4-1; cdr3_aa: CASSLDWDRSSYEQYF; cdr3_nt: TGCGCCAGCAGCCTCGACTGGGACAGGAGCTCCTACGAGCAGTACTTC
j_call: TRBJ2-6; d_call: .; clone_size: few; v_call: TRBV27; cdr3_aa: CASTGSGANVLTF; cdr3_nt: TGTGCCAGCACAGGGTCTGGGGCCAACGTCCTGACTTTC
j_call: TRBJ1-1; d_call: .; clone_size: few; v_call: TRBV20-1; cdr3_aa: CSARGRPEAFF; cdr3_nt: TGCAGTGCTAGAGGCAGACCCGAAGCTTTCTTT
j_call: TRBJ2-2; d_call: .; clone_size: .; v_call: TRBV27; cdr3_aa: CASSLLAANTGELFF; cdr3_nt: TGTGCCAGCAGTTTACTCGCAGCGAACACCGGGGAGCTGTTTTTT
j_call: TRBJ2-7; d_call: TRBD1; clone_size: .; v_call: TRBV6-1; cdr3_aa: CASSPDRAYEQYF; cdr3_nt: TGTGCCAGCAGTCCCGACAGGGCCTACGAGCAGTACTTC
j_call: TRBJ2-7; d_call: .; clone_size: .; v_call: TRBV30; cdr3_aa: CAWSAGREQYF; cdr3_nt: TGTGCCTGGAGTGCCGGGCGCGAGCAGTACTTC
j_call: TRBJ2-7; d_call: .; clone_size: .; v_call: TRBV9; cdr3_aa: CASSEPWLASINEQYF; cdr3_nt: TGTGCCAGCAGCGAGCCCTGGCTAGCGAGCATAAACGAGCAGTACTTC
j_call: TRBJ1-1; d_call: .; clone_size: .; v_call: TRBV29-1; cdr3_aa: CSGWGSQGGSTEAFF; cdr3_nt: TGCAGCGGTTGGGGATCACAGGGAGGAAGCACTGAAGCTTTCTTT
j_call: TRBJ1-1; d_call: .; clone_size: .; v_call: TRBV11-1; cdr3_aa: CASSLSRNTEAFF; cdr3_nt: TGTGCCAGCAGCTTATCCCGGAACACTGAAGCTTTCTTT
j_call: TRBJ1-3; d_call: .; clone_size: once; v_call: TRBV28; cdr3_aa: CASSLEYSGNTIYF; cdr3_nt: TGTGCCAGCAGTTTAGAGTACTCTGGAAACACCATATATTTT
j_call: TRBJ2-1; d_call: .; clone_size: .; v_call: TRBV13; cdr3_aa: CASSLAGGREQFF; cdr3_nt: TGTGCCAGCAGCTTAGCCGGGGGGCGGGAGCAGTTCTTC
j_call: TRBJ2-5; d_call: TRBD2; clone_size: .; v_call: TRBV5-1; cdr3_aa: CASRLSGRAQETQYF; cdr3_nt: TGCGCCAGCAGGTTGAGCGGGAGGGCGCAGGAGACCCAGTACTTC
j_call: TRBJ2-1; d_call: .; clone_size: .; v_call: TRBV7-9; cdr3_aa: CASSLHFYEQFF; cdr3_nt: TGTGCCAGCAGCTTACATTTCTATGAGCAGTTCTTC
j_call: TRBJ1-1; d_call: TRBD1; clone_size: .; v_call: TRBV27; cdr3_aa: CASSLIRGGSEAFF; cdr3_nt: TGTGCCAGCAGTTTAATCAGGGGGGGGTCTGAAGCTTTCTTT
j_call: TRBJ2-7; d_call: TRBD2; clone_size: .; v_call: TRBV13; cdr3_aa: CASSFRGDEQYF; cdr3_nt: TGTGCCAGCAGCTTCCGGGGGGACGAGCAGTACTTC
j_call: TRBJ2-7; d_call: .; clone_size: few; v_call: TRBV5-8; cdr3_aa: CASSWDGYEQYF; cdr3_nt: TGTGCCAGCAGCTGGGACGGTTACGAGCAGTACTTC
j_call: TRBJ2-7; d_call: .; clone_size: .; v_call: TRBV6-5; cdr3_aa: CASSYDRAGGFYEQYF; cdr3_nt: TGTGCCAGCAGTTACGATAGGGCAGGGGGGTTCTACGAGCAGTACTTC
j_call: TRBJ2-1; d_call: TRBD2; clone_size: .; v_call: TRBV4-3; cdr3_aa: CASSHLVAGVHYNEQFF; cdr3_nt: TGCGCCAGCAGCCACCTCGTGGCGGGAGTTCACTACAATGAGCAGTTCTTC
j_call: TRBJ2-1; d_call: .; clone_size: .; v_call: TRBV28; cdr3_aa: CASRVGVTSSYNEQFF; cdr3_nt: TGTGCCAGCAGGGTGGGGGTTACGAGCTCCTACAATGAGCAGTTCTTC
j_call: TRBJ1-5; d_call: .; clone_size: once; v_call: TRBV6-4; cdr3_aa: CASSEAENQPQHF; cdr3_nt: TGTGCCAGCAGTGAGGCAGAGAATCAGCCCCAGCATTTT
j_call: TRBJ1-2; d_call: .; clone_size: .; v_call: TRBV5-8; cdr3_aa: CASSSGTNYGYTF; cdr3_nt: TGTGCCAGCAGCTCCGGGACTAACTATGGCTACACCTTC
j_call: TRBJ2-1; d_call: TRBD1; clone_size: .; v_call: TRBV4-2; cdr3_aa: CASSQARGSYNEQFF; cdr3_nt: TGTGCCAGCAGCCAAGCCAGGGGGTCCTACAATGAGCAGTTCTTC
j_call: TRBJ2-2; d_call: .; clone_size: .; v_call: TRBV27; cdr3_aa: CASSLMGDTGELFF; cdr3_nt: TGTGCCAGCAGCCTGATGGGGGACACCGGGGAGCTGTTTTTT
j_call: TRBJ2-1; d_call: TRBD2; clone_size: .; v_call: TRBV6-5; cdr3_aa: CASSRSGSWGNEQFF; cdr3_nt: TGTGCCAGCAGTAGGAGCGGGAGTTGGGGCAATGAGCAGTTCTTC
j_call: TRBJ1-2; d_call: .; clone_size: .; v_call: TRBV14; cdr3_aa: CASSQALWGGYTF; cdr3_nt: TGTGCCAGCAGCCAAGCCCTTTGGGGTGGCTACACCTTC
j_call: TRBJ2-7; d_call: TRBD1; clone_size: .; v_call: TRBV4-1; cdr3_aa: CASSLGQGATYEQYF; cdr3_nt: TGCGCCAGCAGCCTCGGACAGGGGGCTACCTACGAGCAGTACTTC
j_call: TRBJ2-7; d_call: .; clone_size: .; v_call: TRBV11-2; cdr3_aa: CASSSGSEQYF; cdr3_nt: TGTGCCAGCAGCTCGGGGTCTGAGCAGTACTTC
j_call: TRBJ2-7; d_call: .; clone_size: .; v_call: TRBV19; cdr3_aa: CASSIAAVSYEQYF; cdr3_nt: TGTGCCAGTAGTATTGCCGCAGTCTCCTACGAGCAGTACTTC
j_call: TRBJ2-7; d_call: TRBD2; clone_size: .; v_call: TRBV12-5; cdr3_aa: CASGHQDPSGRTYEQYF; cdr3_nt: TGTGCTAGTGGTCATCAAGATCCTAGCGGGAGGACGTACGAGCAGTACTTC
j_call: TRBJ2-7; d_call: .; clone_size: .; v_call: TRBV5-4; cdr3_aa: CARGLTYEQYF; cdr3_nt: TGTGCCAGGGGGCTGACGTACGAGCAGTACTTC
j_call: TRBJ2-2; d_call: .; clone_size: .; v_call: TRBV12-5; cdr3_aa: CASGSAGPRGNTGELFF; cdr3_nt: TGTGCTAGTGGTTCCGCGGGACCGAGAGGAAACACCGGGGAGCTGTTTTTT
j_call: TRBJ2-3; d_call: TRBD2; clone_size: .; v_call: TRBV7-8; cdr3_aa: CASSSGLAYTDTQYF; cdr3_nt: TGTGCCAGCAGCTCGGGACTAGCGTACACAGATACGCAGTATTTT
j_call: TRBJ2-7; d_call: TRBD1; clone_size: .; v_call: TRBV11-2; cdr3_aa: CASSFGTAYEQYF; cdr3_nt: TGTGCCAGCAGCTTCGGGACAGCCTACGAGCAGTACTTC
j_call: TRBJ2-2; d_call: TRBD1; clone_size: .; v_call: TRBV30; cdr3_aa: CAWSSDRDRNTGELFF; cdr3_nt: TGTGCCTGGAGTTCGGACCGGGACAGGAACACCGGGGAGCTGTTTTTT
j_call: TRBJ2-7; d_call: .; clone_size: .; v_call: TRBV7-9; cdr3_aa: CASSLIKFGEDSYEQYF; cdr3_nt: TGTGCCAGCAGCTTAATCAAGTTCGGAGAAGACTCCTACGAGCAGTACTTC
j_call: TRBJ2-7; d_call: .; clone_size: .; v_call: TRBV28; cdr3_aa: CASSLWTTPYEQYF; cdr3_nt: TGTGCCAGCAGTTTGTGGACTACCCCCTACGAGCAGTACTTC
j_call: TRBJ2-7; d_call: .; clone_size: .; v_call: TRBV25-1; cdr3_aa: CASSVSSYEQYF; cdr3_nt: TGTGCCAGCAGTGTGAGCTCCTACGAGCAGTACTTC
j_call: TRBJ2-7; d_call: TRBD1; clone_size: .; v_call: TRBV19; cdr3_aa: CASGTGFYEQYF; cdr3_nt: TGTGCCAGCGGGACAGGTTTTTACGAGCAGTACTTC
j_call: TRBJ2-3; d_call: .; clone_size: .; v_call: TRBV11-2; cdr3_aa: CASSLGYSTDTQYF; cdr3_nt: TGTGCCAGCAGCTTAGGCTATAGCACAGATACGCAGTATTTT
j_call: TRBJ2-7; d_call: .; clone_size: .; v_call: TRBV6-5; cdr3_aa: CASSPTTGKVYEQYF; cdr3_nt: TGTGCCAGCAGTCCAACGACGGGAAAGGTATACGAGCAGTACTTC
j_call: TRBJ1-5; d_call: .; clone_size: few; v_call: TRBV28; cdr3_aa: CASSLQAYQPQHF; cdr3_nt: TGTGCCAGCAGTCTTCAGGCCTATCAGCCCCAGCATTTT
j_call: TRBJ2-7; d_call: .; clone_size: .; v_call: TRBV2; cdr3_aa: CASSQGTARGEQYF; cdr3_nt: TGTGCCAGCAGTCAAGGGACCGCTCGGGGGGAGCAGTACTTC
j_call: TRBJ2-2; d_call: .; clone_size: .; v_call: TRBV30; cdr3_aa: CAWQPGAGELFF; cdr3_nt: TGTGCCTGGCAACCCGGGGCCGGGGAGCTGTTTTTT
j_call: TRBJ2-3; d_call: TRBD2; clone_size: once; v_call: TRBV27; cdr3_aa: CASTVGTTGTDTQYF; cdr3_nt: TGTGCCAGCACCGTGGGGACTACCGGCACAGATACGCAGTATTTT
j_call: TRBJ1-1; d_call: .; clone_size: .; v_call: TRBV10-3; cdr3_aa: CAISEFLRGAFF; cdr3_nt: TGTGCCATCAGTGAATTCCTGCGCGGAGCTTTCTTT